The clone carrying this T cell receptor beta chain was observed a single time. The antigen is unknown. PCR used 60 Vbeta primers and 13 Jbeta primers. Libraries were prepared by immunoSEQ multiplex PCR; TCRdb keeps only in-frame clonotypes and omits some of them. The data show about 130,000 clones, roughly 81% seen once. Trimming shortened V by 5 bases and J by 3 bases, and 19 bases separated the two germline ends. The CDR3 covers 16 residues. Per germline, CDR1 SGHAT and CDR2 FQDESV (reference sequence). This sample is drawn from a study of cytomegalovirus exposure and HLA in healthy donors. For the study at large: From HLA-typed donors, an early data release held approximately 85 million unique TCRs.

Overall study results and limits: 87-base-pair reads could not separate some V segments, including TRBV6-2 and TRBV6-3. Most TCR sequences were uncommon, yet certain public TCRs appeared in many donors. In a later analysis, TCR beta V- and J-gene trimming showed a link to a missense DCLRE1C variant.

The source of this sequence is a woman aged 25-40 years in good health and CMV-seronegative. This rearrangement joins TRBV11-1 to TRBJ1-2; no firm D call. Sequencing used PBMCs. CDR3 sequence reads: CASSPHSGFGDYGYTF. CDR3 coding DNA: TGTGCCAGCAGCCCACATTCTGGTTTCGGAGACTATGGCTACACCTTC.